The clone carrying this T cell receptor (beta chain) was observed a handful of times. The data are from a study of T cells in Graves' hyperthyroidism and ophthalmopathy. Across the whole study: Staff took peripheral blood when the initial diagnosis was made, before any treatment began.

TCR beta CDR3 regions were amplified from RNA. TCR CDR3 underwent first-round RT-PCR with the HTBI primer set. Using its own MiXCR run on the multiplex PCR reads, TCRdb lists one record per CDR3 protein. The sample has around 290,000 distinct CDR3 sequences, about a sixth seen once. This CDR3 spans 14 amino acids. V was clipped by 3 bases and J by 7 bases, with 15 bases between them. Germline-derived CDR1 and CDR2 are ENHRY and SYGVKD. Sequencing was performed on blood. This receptor was identified in a woman aged 60-75 years with Graves' ophthalmopathy. The rearrangement joins TRBV10-3 to TRBJ1-2; D perhaps matches TRBD1 (5 bases). The CDR3 nucleotides are TGTGCCATCAGTGATACAGGATCTTTGGGTGGCTACACCTTC. Translated: CAISDTGSLGGYTF.